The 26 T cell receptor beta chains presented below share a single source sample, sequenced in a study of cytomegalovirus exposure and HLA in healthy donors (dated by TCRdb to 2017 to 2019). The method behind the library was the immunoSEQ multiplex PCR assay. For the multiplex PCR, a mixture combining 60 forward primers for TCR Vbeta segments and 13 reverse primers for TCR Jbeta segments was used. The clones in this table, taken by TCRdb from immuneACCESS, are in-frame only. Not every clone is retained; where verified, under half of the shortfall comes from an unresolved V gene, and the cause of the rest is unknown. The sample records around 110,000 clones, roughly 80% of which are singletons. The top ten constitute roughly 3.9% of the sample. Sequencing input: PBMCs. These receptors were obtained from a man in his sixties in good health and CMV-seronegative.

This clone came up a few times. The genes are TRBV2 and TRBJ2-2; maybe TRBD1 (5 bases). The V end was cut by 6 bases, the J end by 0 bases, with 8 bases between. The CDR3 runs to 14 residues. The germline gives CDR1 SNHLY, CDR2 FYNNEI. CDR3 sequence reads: CASRDTSNTGELFF. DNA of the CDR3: TGTGCCAGCAGGGACACCTCGAACACCGGGGAGCTGTTTTTT.

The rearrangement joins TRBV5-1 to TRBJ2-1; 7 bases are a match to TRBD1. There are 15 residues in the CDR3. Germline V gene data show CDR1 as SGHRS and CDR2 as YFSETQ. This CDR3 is CATSPTGVGYNEQFF. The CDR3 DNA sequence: TGCGCAACGAGCCCCACAGGGGTGGGATACAATGAGCAGTTCTTC. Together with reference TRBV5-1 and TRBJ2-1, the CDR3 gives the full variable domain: KAGVTQTPRYLIKTRGQQVTLSCSPISGHRSVSWYQQTPGQGLQFLFEYFSETQRNKGNFPGRFSGRQFSNSRSEMNVSTLELGDSALYLCATSPTGVGYNEQFFGPGTRLTVL.

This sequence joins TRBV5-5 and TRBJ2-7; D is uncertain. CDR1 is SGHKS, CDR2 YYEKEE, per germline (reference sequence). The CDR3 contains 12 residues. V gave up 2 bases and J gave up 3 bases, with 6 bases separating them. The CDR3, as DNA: TGTGCCAGCAGCTTCAGATTCTACGAGCAGTACTTC. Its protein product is CASSFRFYEQYF.

The chain's CDR3 is CASSQDSRVRGETGTQYF. The CDR3 nucleotides read TGTGCCAGCAGCCAAGATAGCCGGGTCAGGGGAGAAACGGGGACCCAGTACTTC. This sequence joins TRBV4-2 and TRBJ2-5; weak D call: TRBD1 (6 bases). The CDR3 is made up of 18 amino acids. The germline V gene has CDR1 LGHNA and CDR2 YNFKEQ. Trimming pared 0 bases from V and 7 bases from J, leaving 24 bases between.

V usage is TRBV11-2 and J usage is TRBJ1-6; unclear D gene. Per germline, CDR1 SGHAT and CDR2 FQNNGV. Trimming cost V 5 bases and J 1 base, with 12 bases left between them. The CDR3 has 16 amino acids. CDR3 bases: TGTGCCAGCAGCCATCCGGCGGCTTCCTATAATTCACCCCTCCACTTT. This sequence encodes CASSHPAASYNSPLHF.

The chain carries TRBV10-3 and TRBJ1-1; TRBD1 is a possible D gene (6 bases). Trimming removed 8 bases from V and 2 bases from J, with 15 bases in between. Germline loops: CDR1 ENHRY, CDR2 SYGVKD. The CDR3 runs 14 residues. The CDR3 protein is CAIRDRQENTEAFF. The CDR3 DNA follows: TGTGCCATCCGCGACCGACAGGAAAACACTGAAGCTTTCTTT.

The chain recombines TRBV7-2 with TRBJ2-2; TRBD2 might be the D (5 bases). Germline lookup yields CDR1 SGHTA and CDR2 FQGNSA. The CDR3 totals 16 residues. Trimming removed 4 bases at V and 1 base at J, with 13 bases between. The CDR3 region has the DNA TGTGCCAGCAGCTCGTTAGCGAATTTGAACACCGGGGAGCTGTTTTTT. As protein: CASSSLANLNTGELFF.

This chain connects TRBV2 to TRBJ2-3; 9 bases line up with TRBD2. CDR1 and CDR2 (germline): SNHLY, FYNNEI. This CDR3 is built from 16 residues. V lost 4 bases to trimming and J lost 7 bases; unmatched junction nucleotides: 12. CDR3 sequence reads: CASSGLQRGVSHTQYF. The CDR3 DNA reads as TGTGCCAGCAGTGGGTTACAGCGGGGGGTTTCACATACGCAGTATTTT.

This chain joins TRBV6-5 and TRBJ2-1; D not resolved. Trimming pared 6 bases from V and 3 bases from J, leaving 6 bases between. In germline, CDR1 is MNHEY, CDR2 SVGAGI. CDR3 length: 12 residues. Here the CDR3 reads CASRSLYNEQFF. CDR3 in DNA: TGTGCCAGCAGATCCCTCTACAATGAGCAGTTCTTC.

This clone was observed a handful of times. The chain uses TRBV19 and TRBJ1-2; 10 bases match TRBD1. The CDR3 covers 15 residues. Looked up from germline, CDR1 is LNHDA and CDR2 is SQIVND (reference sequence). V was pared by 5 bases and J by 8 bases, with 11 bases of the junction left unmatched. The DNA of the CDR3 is TGTGCCAGTAGTCCCGACAGGGGGCGATCAGACGGCTACACCTTC. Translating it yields CASSPDRGRSDGYTF. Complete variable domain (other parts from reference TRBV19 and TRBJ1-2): DGGITQSPKYLFRKEGQNVTLSCEQNLNHDAMYWYRQDPGQGLRLIYYSQIVNDFQKGDIAEGYSVSREKKESFPLTVTSAQKNPTAFYLCASSPDRGRSDGYTFGSGTRLTVV.

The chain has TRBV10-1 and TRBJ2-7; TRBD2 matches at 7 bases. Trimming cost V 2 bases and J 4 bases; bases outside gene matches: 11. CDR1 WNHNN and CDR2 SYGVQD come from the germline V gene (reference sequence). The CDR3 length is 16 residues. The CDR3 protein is CASSETAGTTYYEQYF. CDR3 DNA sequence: TGCGCCAGCAGTGAGACTGCCGGGACTACATATTACGAGCAGTACTTC.

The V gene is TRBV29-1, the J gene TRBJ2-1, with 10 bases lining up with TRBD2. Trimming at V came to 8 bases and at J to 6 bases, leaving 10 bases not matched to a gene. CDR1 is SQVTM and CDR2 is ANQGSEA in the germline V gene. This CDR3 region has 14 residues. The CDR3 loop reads CSFKRSGGANEQFF. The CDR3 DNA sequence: TGCAGCTTCAAGAGGAGCGGGGGGGCCAATGAGCAGTTCTTC.

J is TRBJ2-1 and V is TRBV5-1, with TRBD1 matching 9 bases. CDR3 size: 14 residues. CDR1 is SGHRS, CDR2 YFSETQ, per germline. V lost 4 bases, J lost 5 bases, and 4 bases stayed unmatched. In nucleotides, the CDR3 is TGCGCCAGCAGCCCCGGACAGGGGAACAATGAGCAGTTCTTC. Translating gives CASSPGQGNNEQFF. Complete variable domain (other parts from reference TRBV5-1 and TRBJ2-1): KAGVTQTPRYLIKTRGQQVTLSCSPISGHRSVSWYQQTPGQGLQFLFEYFSETQRNKGNFPGRFSGRQFSNSRSEMNVSTLELGDSALYLCASSPGQGNNEQFFGPGTRLTVL.

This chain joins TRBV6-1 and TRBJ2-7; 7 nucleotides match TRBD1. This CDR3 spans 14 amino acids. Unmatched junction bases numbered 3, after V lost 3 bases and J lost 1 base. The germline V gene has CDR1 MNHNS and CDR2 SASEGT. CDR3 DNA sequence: TGTGCCAGCAGTGACTTGGGACAGTCCTACGAGCAGTACGTC. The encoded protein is CASSDLGQSYEQYV.

The CDR3 sequence: CASRPGQGNEAFF. The CDR3 bases are TGTGCCAGCAGGCCGGGACAGGGCAATGAAGCTTTCTTT. This chain uses TRBV6-5 with TRBJ1-1; TRBD1 matches 9 bases. The junction had 6 bases not matched to a gene; V was cut back by 6 bases and J by 7 bases. The length of the CDR3 is 13 residues. Germline V gene data show CDR1 as MNHEY and CDR2 as SVGAGI.

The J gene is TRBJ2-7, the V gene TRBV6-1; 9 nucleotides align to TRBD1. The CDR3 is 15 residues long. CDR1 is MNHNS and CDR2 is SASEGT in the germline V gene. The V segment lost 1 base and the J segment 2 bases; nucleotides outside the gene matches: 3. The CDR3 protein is CASSEDRGRPYEQYF. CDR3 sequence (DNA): TGTGCCAGCAGTGAAGACAGGGGGCGACCCTACGAGCAGTACTTC.

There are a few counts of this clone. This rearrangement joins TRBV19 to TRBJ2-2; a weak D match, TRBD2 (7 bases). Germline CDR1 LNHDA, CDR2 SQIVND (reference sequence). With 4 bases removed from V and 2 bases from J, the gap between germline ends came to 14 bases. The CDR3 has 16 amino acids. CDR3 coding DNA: TGTGCCAGTAGTACCTTCGGGGGGCCTAACACCGGGGAGCTGTTTTTT. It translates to CASSTFGGPNTGELFF.

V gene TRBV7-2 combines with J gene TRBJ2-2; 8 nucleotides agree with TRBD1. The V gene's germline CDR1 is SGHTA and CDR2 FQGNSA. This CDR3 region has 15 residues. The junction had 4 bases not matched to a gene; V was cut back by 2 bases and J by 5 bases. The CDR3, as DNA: TGTGCCAGCAGCTTAAGGGGACAGGCAACCGGGGAGCTGTTTTTT. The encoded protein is CASSLRGQATGELFF.

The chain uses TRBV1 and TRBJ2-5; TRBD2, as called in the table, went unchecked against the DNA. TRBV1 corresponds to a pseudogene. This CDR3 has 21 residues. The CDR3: CTSSRSPRTSGGNHPQETQYF. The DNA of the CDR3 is TGCACCAGCAGCCGTTCCCCCCGGACTAGCGGGGGAAACCACCCCCAGGAGACCCAGTACTTC.

The CDR3 reads CASRYFGTGVTGELFF. For the CDR3, the DNA is TGTGCCAGCAGATACTTTGGGACAGGGGTCACCGGGGAGCTGTTTTTT. This chain connects TRBV7-9 to TRBJ2-2; TRBD1 agrees at 10 bases. V was pared by 6 bases and J by 4 bases, with 8 bases of the junction left unmatched. Germline-derived CDR1 and CDR2 are SEHNR and FQNEAQ (reference sequence). The CDR3 length is 16 residues. The complete variable domain, with remaining parts taken from reference TRBV7-9 and TRBJ2-2, reads DTGVSQNPRHKITKRGQNVTFRCDPISEHNRLYWYRQTLGQGPEFLTYFQNEAQLEKSRLLSDRFSAERPKGSFSTLEIQRTEQGDSAMYLCASRYFGTGVTGELFFGEGSRLTVL.

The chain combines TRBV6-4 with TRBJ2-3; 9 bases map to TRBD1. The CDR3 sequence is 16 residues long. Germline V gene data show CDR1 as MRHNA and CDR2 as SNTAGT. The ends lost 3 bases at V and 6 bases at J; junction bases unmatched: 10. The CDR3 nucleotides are TGTGCCAGCAGTGAGGAGGACAGGGGCTTTTTGGATACGCAGTATTTT. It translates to CASSEEDRGFLDTQYF.

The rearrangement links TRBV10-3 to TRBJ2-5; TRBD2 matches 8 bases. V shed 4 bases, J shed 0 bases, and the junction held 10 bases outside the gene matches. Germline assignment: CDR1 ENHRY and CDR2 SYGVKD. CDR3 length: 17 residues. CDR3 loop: CAISGPPGSGDQETQYF. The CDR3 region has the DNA TGTGCCATCAGTGGGCCCCCGGGTAGCGGGGACCAAGAGACCCAGTACTTC.

This CDR3 is CASSQGRSNTGELFF. The DNA for the CDR3 is TGCGCCAGCAGCCAAGGTAGAAGTAACACCGGGGAGCTGTTTTTT. The chain uses TRBV4-3 and TRBJ2-2; no reliable D call. Trimming cost V 1 base and J 2 bases, with 8 bases left between them. This CDR3 has 15 amino acids. Germline V gene lookup returns CDR1 LGHNA and CDR2 YSLEER.

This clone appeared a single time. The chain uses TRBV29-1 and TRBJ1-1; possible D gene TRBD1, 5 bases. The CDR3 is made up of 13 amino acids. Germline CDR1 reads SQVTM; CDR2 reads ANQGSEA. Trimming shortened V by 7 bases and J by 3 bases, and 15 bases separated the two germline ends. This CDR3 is CSATREGYTEAFF. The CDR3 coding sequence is TGCAGCGCTACACGGGAGGGGTACACTGAAGCTTTCTTT.

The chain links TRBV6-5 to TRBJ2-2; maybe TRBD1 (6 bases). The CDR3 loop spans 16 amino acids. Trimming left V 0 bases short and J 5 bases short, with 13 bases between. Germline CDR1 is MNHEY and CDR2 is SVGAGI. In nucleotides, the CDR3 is TGTGCCAGCAGTTACTCGACCGGGACACTTACCGGGGAGCTGTTTTTT. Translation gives CASSYSTGTLTGELFF.

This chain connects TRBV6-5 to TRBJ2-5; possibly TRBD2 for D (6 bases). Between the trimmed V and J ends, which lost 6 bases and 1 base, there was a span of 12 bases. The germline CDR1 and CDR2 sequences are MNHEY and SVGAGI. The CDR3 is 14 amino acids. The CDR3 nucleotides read TGTGCCAGCAGGCCCCGGGGGAGCCAAGAGACCCAGTACTTC. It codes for CASRPRGSQETQYF.